This is a list of T cell receptor beta chains from one sample in a study of blood T cells in healthy people across ages. Each CDR3 protein gets one entry after TCRdb re-called the 5' RACE reads with MiXCR. This table has under 2,000,000 distinct CDR3 sequences, roughly 50% appearing once. The sample consisted of blood. The receptors shown here come from a woman aged 35 to 49 in good health. Each CDR3 is given with its conserved first and last residue. D genes are given only for firm matches. Size values are once, few and many counts, or a class for expanded clones, and some rows have none.

V gene	J gene	D gene	clone size	CDR3 protein	CDR3 DNA
TRBV11-2	TRBJ1-6	-	-	CASSSQIARNSPLHF	TGTGCCAGCAGCTCCCAAATCGCCAGGAATTCACCCCTCCACTTT
TRBV6-5	TRBJ2-7	-	-	CASSQTLDRAYEQYF	TGTGCCAGCAGTCAGACCCTGGACCGGGCCTACGAGCAGTACTTC
TRBV6-2/TRBV6-3	TRBJ2-7	-	-	CASRFLTSSYEQYF	TGTGCCAGCAGGTTCCTAACAAGCTCCTACGAGCAGTACTTC
TRBV6-2/TRBV6-3	TRBJ2-1	-	-	CASRPRNYNEQFF	TGTGCCAGCAGACCCCGGAATTACAATGAGCAGTTCTTC
TRBV24-1	TRBJ2-4	TRBD1	-	CATSDRTPGQGKNIQYF	TGTGCCACCAGTGATCGGACCCCGGGACAGGGAAAAAACATTCAGTACTTC
TRBV7-6	TRBJ2-7	TRBD1	-	CASSAGTGKIYEQYF	TGTGCCAGCAGCGCCGGGACAGGGAAAATATACGAGCAGTACTTC
TRBV7-2	TRBJ1-4	TRBD1	once	CASSSTGGYAEKLFF	TGTGCCAGCAGCTCTACAGGGGGCTACGCTGAAAAACTGTTTTTT
TRBV15	TRBJ1-1	-	-	CATSRDWTEAFF	TGTGCCACCAGCAGAGATTGGACTGAAGCTTTCTTT
TRBV6-5	TRBJ2-1	TRBD2	few	CASSYSPTSGGDNEQFF	TGTGCCAGCAGTTACTCCCCTACTAGCGGGGGGGACAATGAGCAGTTCTTC
TRBV15	TRBJ2-1	-	-	CATSREFHREQFF	TGTGCCACCAGCAGAGAATTTCATAGAGAGCAGTTCTTC
TRBV7-9	TRBJ2-7	-	-	CASSLDEGTRWDEQYF	TGTGCCAGCAGCTTAGACGAGGGAACCCGATGGGACGAGCAGTACTTC
TRBV6-5	TRBJ1-2	-	few	CASSWNNYGYTF	TGTGCCAGCAGTTGGAATAACTATGGCTACACCTTC
TRBV5-4	TRBJ2-3	-	few	CASSLPLGSTDTQYF	TGTGCCAGCAGCTTGCCCCTGGGATCCACAGATACGCAGTATTTT
TRBV6-2/TRBV6-3	TRBJ2-3	-	few	CASSYPRTTGPPSSTQYF	TGTGCCAGCAGTTACCCGAGGACTACCGGGCCCCCAAGCAGTACGCAGTATTTT
TRBV3-1	TRBJ2-3	-	few	CASRGLSYTQYF	TGTGCCAGCAGGGGACTTTCTTATACGCAGTATTTT
TRBV11-2	TRBJ2-7	-	few	CASSLGFGQTYEQYF	TGTGCCAGCAGCTTAGGGTTCGGGCAGACCTACGAGCAGTACTTC
TRBV9	TRBJ2-3	-	few	CASSVDDRPTDTQYF	TGTGCCAGCAGCGTAGATGACAGACCCACAGATACGCAGTATTTT
TRBV15	TRBJ2-6	-	-	CATSRELGGVLTF	TGTGCCACCAGCAGAGAGTTGGGTGGCGTCCTGACTTTC
TRBV7-2	TRBJ1-2	-	-	CASSSALDYGYTF	TGTGCCAGCAGCTCAGCCTTAGACTATGGCTACACCTTC
TRBV5-1	TRBJ2-5	-	-	CASSSTGTGETQYF	TGCGCCAGCAGCTCAACCGGGACTGGAGAGACCCAGTACTTC
TRBV20-1	TRBJ2-4	TRBD1	few	CSASLRGLLAKNIQYF	TGCAGTGCTAGTTTAAGGGGGCTTCTAGCCAAAAACATTCAGTACTTC
TRBV4-2	TRBJ2-3	TRBD1	-	CASSQDLLRGPSTDTQYF	TGTGCCAGCAGCCAAGATCTCCTAAGGGGGCCATCGACAGATACGCAGTATTTT
TRBV12-5	TRBJ1-2	-	-	CASGSPPGEVDYGYTF	TGTGCTAGTGGTTCCCCGCCTGGGGAAGTTGACTATGGCTACACCTTC
TRBV5-1	TRBJ2-7	-	few	CASSWSGALEQYF	TGCGCCAGCAGCTGGAGTGGAGCCCTCGAGCAGTACTTC
TRBV2	TRBJ2-3	-	-	CASLGAGGTDTQYF	TGTGCCAGCTTGGGGGCAGGGGGCACAGATACGCAGTATTTT
TRBV20-1	TRBJ1-5	-	-	CSARRGSDQPQHF	TGCAGTGCTAGACGAGGATCGGATCAGCCCCAGCATTTT
TRBV11-2	TRBJ1-1	-	-	CASSIPGVGTEAFF	TGTGCCAGCAGCATTCCAGGGGTTGGCACTGAAGCTTTCTTT
TRBV20-1	TRBJ2-5	-	few	CSARDSLGGETQYF	TGCAGTGCTAGAGATAGTCTGGGGGGCGAGACCCAGTACTTC
TRBV7-9	TRBJ1-2	-	-	CASSLVAGNYGCTF	TGTGCCAGCAGCTTAGTGGCGGGGAACTATGGCTGCACCTTC
TRBV28	TRBJ1-5	-	-	CASSYRALVGQPQHF	TGTGCCAGCAGTTACAGGGCCCTTGTAGGTCAGCCCCAGCATTTT
TRBV29-1	TRBJ2-1	-	few	CSVVSQYNEQFF	TGCAGCGTTGTATCCCAGTACAATGAGCAGTTCTTC
TRBV20-1	TRBJ2-3	-	few	CSAPRNTDTQYF	TGCAGTGCTCCGAGAAACACAGATACGCAGTATTTT
TRBV13	TRBJ2-3	-	-	CASSTGQGGGTDTQYF	TGTGCCAGCAGCACCGGACAGGGCGGGGGGACAGATACGCAGTATTTT
TRBV29-1	TRBJ1-2	TRBD1	-	CSVDRGPGYTF	TGCAGCGTGGACAGGGGTCCGGGCTACACCTTC
TRBV28	TRBJ2-7	TRBD1	few	CASSNRGREQYF	TGTGCCAGCAGTAACAGGGGTCGGGAGCAGTACTTC
TRBV6-2/TRBV6-3	TRBJ2-7	TRBD1	-	CASRSDRVGLEQYF	TGTGCCAGCAGGAGCGACAGGGTGGGGCTCGAGCAGTACTTC
TRBV20-1	TRBJ2-7	-	few	CSAVIGVEQYF	TGCAGTGCCGTGATAGGGGTCGAGCAGTACTTC
TRBV12-3/TRBV12-4	TRBJ1-2	-	few	CASTEGIQPRSNYGYTF	TGTGCCAGCACCGAAGGGATTCAACCTAGGTCGAACTATGGCTACACCTTC
TRBV15	TRBJ1-5	-	-	CATSKGTRDTYQPQHF	TGTGCCACCAGCAAAGGAACCCGGGACACTTATCAGCCCCAGCATTTT
TRBV12-3/TRBV12-4	TRBJ1-5	-	few	CASNPTGFSNQPQHF	TGTGCCAGCAACCCAACAGGGTTTAGCAATCAGCCCCAGCATTTT
TRBV4-3	TRBJ2-1	TRBD2	-	CASSYVRLAGGDEQFF	TGCGCCAGCAGTTATGTTAGACTAGCGGGGGGGGATGAGCAGTTCTTC
TRBV20-1	TRBJ1-4	-	-	CSASHNEKLFF	TGCAGTGCTAGTCATAATGAAAAACTGTTTTTT
TRBV27	TRBJ1-1	-	-	CASSSDPTHTEAFF	TGTGCCAGCAGTTCCGACCCCACCCACACTGAAGCTTTCTTT
TRBV5-1	TRBJ2-7	-	-	CASTQQGGRDEQYF	TGCGCCAGCACCCAACAGGGCGGGAGAGACGAGCAGTACTTC
TRBV14	TRBJ1-2	-	-	CASSQAGFAYGYTF	TGTGCCAGCAGCCAGGCAGGGTTTGCCTATGGCTACACCTTC
TRBV27	TRBJ2-7	TRBD2	-	CASSPLIQAGLREQYF	TGTGCCAGCAGTCCCTTGATACAAGCGGGGTTGAGGGAGCAGTACTTC
TRBV5-1	TRBJ1-6	-	-	CASSLEGRVDSPLHF	TGCGCCAGCAGCTTGGAGGGCAGGGTGGATTCACCCCTCCACTTT
TRBV14	TRBJ2-7	TRBD1	-	CANSHTDRAYEQYF	TGTGCCAACAGCCATACGGACAGGGCCTACGAGCAGTACTTC